These 26 T cell receptor beta chains came from one sample sequenced in a study of breast tumors, draining lymph nodes, adjacent tissues (dated by TCRdb to about 2016). Library method: multiplex PCR. Sequencing was performed on an Illumina HiSeq 2000. TCRdb reanalyzed the raw reads on its own, using fastp at Q25 for trimming and MiXCR for clone calling, and kept in-frame beta chains. CDR3 protein sequences are deduplicated, and each keeps its most common genes and DNA. This sample has tens of thousands of distinct CDR3 sequences in its table, and approximately 22% of those were observed once. 8% of the sample rests with the top ten. Material: breast tumor tissue. Receptors originate from a female donor with breast cancer. Some clones in this sample may be carry-over from other donors' samples.

V and J are TRBV20-1 and TRBJ2-7, with a tentative D call TRBD1 (6 bases). V lost 5 bases and J lost 2, with 13 bases in between. CDR1 DFQATT and CDR2 SNEGSKA come from the germline V gene (reference sequence). This CDR3 comprises 13 residues. Written as DNA, the CDR3 is TGCAGTGCTGCCGACAGGAGTCCCTACGAGCAGTACTTC. This gives the protein CSAADRSPYEQYF.

The V gene is TRBV5-8, the J gene TRBJ1-4; TRBD1 matches 7 bases. V gave up 0 bases and J gave up 8 bases; unmatched junction bases: 10. Germline assignment: CDR1 SGHTS and CDR2 YDEGEE. The CDR3 totals 16 residues. The CDR3 protein is CASSLVPTRGGEKLFF. The DNA of the CDR3 is TGTGCCAGCAGCTTGGTCCCGACCAGGGGGGGCGAAAAACTGTTTTTT.

A note on this clonotype: It may be a read error: a sequence one base away is much more abundant. The chain has TRBV27 and TRBJ1-2; TRBD1 might be the D (6 bases). The V end was cut by 6 bases, the J end by 7 bases, with 21 bases between. The germline V gene has CDR1 MNHEY and CDR2 SMNVEV (reference sequence). This CDR3 comprises 15 residues. In DNA form, the CDR3 reads TGTGCCAGCAGCCCCCTCGGACAGCTGCACTGTGGCTACACCTTC. The encoded protein is CASSPLGQLHCGYTF.

This clonotype was detected only once. The chain is built from TRBV3-1 and TRBJ1-5, with D maybe TRBD1 (8 bases). The last part of the DNA fits TRBJ2-3 better; the J call may be wrong. Germline assignment: CDR1 LGHDT and CDR2 YNNKEL (reference sequence). The CDR3 loop spans 14 amino acids. The CDR3 coding sequence is TGTGCCAGCAGCCAAGGGACAGGGCGGGGGCCCCAGTATTTT. Its protein is CASSQGTGRGPQYF.

In this sample, this clonotype turned up many times. V usage is TRBV5-6 and J usage is TRBJ1-2, with D possibly being TRBD1 (6 bases). This CDR3 is built from 13 residues. V was cut by 0 bases and J by 8 bases, with 11 bases left in between. Germline CDR1 is SGHDT and CDR2 is YYEEEE. In nucleotides, the CDR3 is TGTGCCAGCAGCTTGGCCCCTGACAGGGGCTACACCTTC. Its protein product is CASSLAPDRGYTF.

This clonotype was found a few times. A much larger clone lies one base from this, so it may be a read error. The rearrangement joins TRBV6-1 to TRBJ2-7; weak D call: TRBD1 (6 bases). Germline V gives CDR1 MNHNS, CDR2 SASEGT. The length of the CDR3 is 13 residues. The V gene lost 2 bases and the J gene lost 5 bases, with 10 bases spanning the gap. DNA for the CDR3: TGTGCCAGCAGTGAACAGGGGTTAAACGAGCAGTACTTC. Encoded protein: CASSEQGLNEQYF.

This clonotype was seen a handful of times. V is TRBV28 and J is TRBJ2-5; 8 bases agree with TRBD2. J gave up 5 bases and V 6 bases, and 14 bases lay outside the gene matches. From germline, CDR1 is MDHEN and CDR2 SYDVKM. The CDR3 covers 16 residues. DNA for the CDR3: TGTGCCAGCAGATTCCGATCAGCGGGAGTGCGGGAGACCCAGTACTTC. Protein: CASRFRSAGVRETQYF.

The V and J genes are TRBV4-1 and TRBJ1-4, with D unclear. V was shortened by 4 bases and J by 4 bases, with 10 bases between the two germline ends. CDR1 and CDR2 from the germline V gene are MGHRA and YSYEKL. The length of the CDR3 is 14 residues. The chain's CDR3 is CASSRAENNEKLFF. CDR3 sequence (DNA): TGCGCCAGCAGCCGCGCGGAGAATAATGAAAAACTGTTTTTT.

This clonotype was detected ten times or more. This rearrangement joins TRBV20-1 to TRBJ2-5; D not resolved. Trimming took 0 bases from V and 2 from J, leaving 16 bases between them. This CDR3 is 16 amino acids long. From germline, CDR1 is DFQATT and CDR2 SNEGSKA (reference sequence). The CDR3 sequence is CSARESRGGVQETQYF. The CDR3 region has the DNA TGCAGTGCTAGAGAGTCCAGAGGCGGCGTTCAAGAGACCCAGTACTTC.

V is TRBV18 and J is TRBJ1-5; TRBD1 matches 7 bases. Germline CDR1 reads KGHSH; CDR2 reads LQKENI. This CDR3 has 15 amino acids. The V gene end was trimmed by 4 bases and the J gene end by 6 bases; junction bases not matched to a gene: 9. CDR3 coding DNA: TGTGCCAGCTCACAGGTGGCAGGGGGGATTCAGCCCCAGCATTTT. Its translation is CASSQVAGGIQPQHF.

This clonotype was recorded many times. The chain employs TRBV19 and TRBJ2-7; D possibly matches TRBD1 or TRBD2 (5 bases each). In germline, CDR1 is LNHDA, CDR2 SQIVND (reference sequence). The CDR3 length is 15 residues. The V gene lost 3 bases and the J gene lost 0 bases, with 12 bases spanning the gap. CDR3 nucleotide sequence: TGTGCCAGTAGTATCGCGTGGGGGACCTCCTACGAGCAGTACTTC. It specifies CASSIAWGTSYEQYF.

The chain is built from TRBV20-1 and TRBJ2-1; 10 bases fit TRBD1. The CDR3 length is 15 residues. In germline, CDR1 is DFQATT, CDR2 SNEGSKA (reference sequence). This CDR3 is CSANMRTGGGSEQFF. The CDR3 nucleotides read TGCAGCGCCAACATGCGGACAGGGGGTGGGAGTGAGCAGTTCTTC.

This clonotype occurred many times. This chain joins TRBV7-9 and TRBJ2-5, with 7 bases that match TRBD2. This CDR3 spans 14 amino acids. Unmatched junction bases numbered 2, after V lost 0 bases and J lost 4 bases. Germline CDR1 is SEHNR and CDR2 is FQNEAQ (reference sequence). CDR3 DNA sequence: TGTGCCAGCAGCTTAGCGGGAGGGGTAGAGACCCAGTACTTC. It translates to CASSLAGGVETQYF.

This clonotype was found many times. One end of the junction does not line up with germline, which may come from a read error. The genes are TRBV7-6 and TRBJ2-7; D may match TRBD1 or TRBD2 (6 bases each). This CDR3 has 14 residues. The germline CDR1 and CDR2 sequences are SGHVS and FNYEAQ. CDR3 protein: CASSYGGGSPFLFF. In nucleotides, the CDR3 is TGTGCCAGCAGCTACGGGGGCGGATCGCCCTTTCTTTTCTTC.

Notes on this clonotype: A much larger clone is a single base away; this may be a read error. V and J are TRBV6-6 and TRBJ2-7; D assignment may be TRBD1 or TRBD2 (6 bases each). Germline loops: CDR1 MNHNY, CDR2 SVGAGI (reference sequence). This CDR3 comprises 15 residues. The V end lost 5 bases, the J end lost 5 bases, and 19 bases lay between the germline ends. The CDR3 reads CASSPKEGGFHEQYF. The CDR3 DNA sequence: TGTGCCAGCAGTCCAAAAGAAGGGGGGTTCCACGAGCAGTACTTC.

In this sample, this clonotype turned up many times. The rearrangement uses TRBV6-5 and TRBJ2-7, with a possible D match to TRBD1 (5 bases). The germline CDR1 and CDR2 sequences are MNHEY and SVGAGI. Trimming took 6 bases from V and 2 from J, leaving 17 bases between them. The CDR3 loop spans 15 amino acids. DNA for the CDR3: TGTGCCAGCAGCAGACTCGACAGCACAGCCTACGAGCAGTACTTC. It codes for CASSRLDSTAYEQYF.

The CDR3 DNA follows: TGTGCCAGCAGCTTGACAGGGGCCGGAACCGGGGAGCTGTTTTTT. It is translated as CASSLTGAGTGELFF. The gene calls are TRBV6-5 and TRBJ2-2; TRBD1 agrees at 8 bases. Germline CDR1 MNHEY, CDR2 SVGAGI. After removal of 6 bases from V and 5 bases from J, the junction contained 8 bases not matched to a gene. The CDR3 is 15 amino acids.

The genes are TRBV27 and TRBJ2-7, with 8 bases lining up with TRBD1. Germline CDR1 is MNHEY and CDR2 is SMNVEV (reference sequence). The CDR3 covers 15 residues. V gave up 4 bases and J gave up 4 bases; unmatched junction bases: 9. The CDR3 reads CASSSTGEGEYEQYF. CDR3 nucleotides: TGTGCCAGCAGTTCGACAGGGGAAGGTGAGTACGAGCAGTACTTC.

The J gene is TRBJ2-3, the V gene TRBV20-1; 9 nucleotides agree with TRBD2. CDR3 length equals 20 residues. Germline V CDR1 and CDR2: DFQATT, SNEGSKA (reference sequence). V dropped 1 base and J dropped 4; count of bases not matched to a gene: 21. The CDR3 loop is CSARVGGGGFGGGAPDTQYF. The CDR3 bases are TGCAGTGCTAGAGTGGGGGGAGGGGGTTTTGGCGGGGGGGCCCCAGATACGCAGTATTTT.

In the case of this clonotype: This may come from a read error, since a much larger clone is one base off. The chain recombines TRBV3-1 with TRBJ2-3, with a tentative D call TRBD2 (6 bases). The V gene's germline CDR1 is LGHDT and CDR2 YNNKEL (reference sequence). This CDR3 has 16 amino acids. In DNA form, the CDR3 reads TGTGCCGGCAGCCGCTCTCGGGGGAGTTCGTCAGATACGCAGTATTTT. Its protein is CAGSRSRGSSSDTQYF.

This clonotype was picked up a small number of times. In DNA form, the CDR3 reads TGTGCCAGCAGCTTAGAAAGGGGACAGCCCCAGCATTTT. Its translation: CASSLERGQPQHF. The chain combines TRBV7-9 with TRBJ1-5; perhaps TRBD1 as D (5 bases). Trimming removed 1 base at V and 7 bases at J, with 8 bases between. This CDR3 has 13 residues. Germline CDR1 reads SEHNR; CDR2 reads FQNEAQ (reference sequence).

In its sample, this clonotype was seen many times. V is TRBV9 and J is TRBJ2-7; D remains unclear. The CDR3 runs to 14 residues. Deletions cut 3 bases from V and 3 bases from J, with 13 bases between. Germline CDR1 SGDLS, CDR2 YYNGEE. Here the CDR3 DNA reads TGTGCCAGCAGCGCCTATGGAGTTGGCTACGAGCAGTACTTC. Its translation is CASSAYGVGYEQYF.

The chain combines TRBV19 with TRBJ1-5, with D hard to call. V lost 7 bases and J 4 bases, leaving 11 bases between the germline ends. Germline CDR1 LNHDA, CDR2 SQIVND (reference sequence). The CDR3 totals 13 residues. CDR3 protein: CASTLEGNQPQHF. CDR3 bases: TGTGCCAGTACCTTGGAGGGTAATCAGCCCCAGCATTTT.

The table lists this clonotype with a few counts. The chain links TRBV27 to TRBJ2-2; 8 bases are shared with TRBD1. CDR3 length: 15 residues. J gave up 4 bases and V 3 bases, and 4 bases lay outside the gene matches. Germline assignment: CDR1 MNHEY and CDR2 SMNVEV (reference sequence). CDR3 nucleotide sequence: TGTGCCAGCAGTTTCGACAGGGGAAGCACCGGGGAGCTGTTTTTT. It yields the protein CASSFDRGSTGELFF.

This clonotype was detected many times. The chain carries TRBV20-1 and TRBJ1-5, with D maybe TRBD1 (5 bases). The length of the CDR3 is 18 residues. In germline, CDR1 is DFQATT, CDR2 SNEGSKA (reference sequence). Trimming removed 0 bases from V and 4 bases from J, with 22 bases in between. The CDR3 spells CSARDGARAGIFNQPQHF. The CDR3 nucleotides are TGCAGTGCTAGAGATGGGGCGAGGGCGGGGATTTTTAATCAGCCCCAGCATTTT.

The rearrangement uses TRBV6-6 and TRBJ2-5; 10 bases agree with TRBD1. The CDR3 is made up of 14 amino acids. J gave up 5 bases and V 2 bases, and 2 bases lay outside the gene matches. Germline V lookup: CDR1 MNHNY, CDR2 SVGAGI (reference sequence). The CDR3 is CASSYADRGETQYF. The DNA of the CDR3 is TGTGCCAGCAGTTACGCGGACAGGGGGGAGACCCAGTACTTC.